A single sample is the source of the 30 T cell receptor beta chains below, sequenced in a study of shared clonotypes between healthy human individuals. Some clones are missing from TCRdb's copy, which holds only in-frame ones; the method was immunoSEQ multiplex PCR. This repertoire shows 2,500,000 or so clones, approximately 94% found once; its top ten account for roughly 0.36%. The sequenced material came from naive CD4+ T cells from PBMCs. Subset indicated: CD45RA+ positively selected. These TCRs come from a young man in good health. Some clones in this sample may be carry-over from other donors' samples.

This clone was detected only once. The same CDR3 arises from other DNA sequences in this sample as well. This chain links TRBV7-2 with TRBJ1-1; TRBD1 matches at 7 bases. The CDR3 runs 14 residues. CDR1 SGHTA and CDR2 FQGNSA come from the germline V gene. The ends lost 3 bases at V and 5 bases at J; junction bases unmatched: 6. The CDR3 region has the DNA TGTGCCAGCAGCTTCCAGGGGGGGTCGACTGAAGCTTTCTTT. This encodes CASSFQGGSTEAFF.

V is TRBV30 and J is TRBJ2-5; D is unresolved. The CDR3 is made up of 12 amino acids. V was trimmed by 7 bases and J by 4 bases, leaving 13 bases between them. Germline V gene sequence: CDR1 GTSNPN, CDR2 SVGIG (reference sequence). The CDR3 is CAFHGGIETQYF. The CDR3 DNA follows: TGTGCCTTCCACGGTGGGATAGAGACCCAGTACTTC.

The rearrangement uses TRBV19 and TRBJ1-1, with 7 positions matching TRBD1. The junction had 6 bases not matched to a gene; V was cut back by 2 bases and J by 0 bases. The CDR3 loop spans 16 amino acids. Germline V CDR1 and CDR2: LNHDA, SQIVND (reference sequence). The CDR3 sequence: CASSILTGRLNTEAFF. The CDR3 DNA sequence: TGTGCCAGTAGTATATTGACAGGGCGCCTGAACACTGAAGCTTTCTTT.

The chain recombines TRBV5-6 with TRBJ2-3; D uncertain. Germline loops: CDR1 SGHDT, CDR2 YYEEEE. The CDR3 length is 13 residues. The V and J ends lost 1 base and 5 bases respectively, with 8 bases between them. The CDR3 DNA is TGTGCCAGCAGCTTGAAGCCGGTAGATACGCAGTATTTT. Translated, it gives CASSLKPVDTQYF.

J is TRBJ1-1 and V is TRBV14, with 7 bases identical to TRBD1. Germline CDR1 SGHDN, CDR2 FVKESK. J was trimmed by 0 bases and V by 2 bases; bases with no gene match: 6. This CDR3 spans 16 amino acids. Here the CDR3 DNA reads TGTGCCAGCAGCCAACTTGGGACAGCCATGAACACTGAAGCTTTCTTT. This gives the protein CASSQLGTAMNTEAFF.

The CDR3 sequence: CASSRGTGLYNQPQHF. The DNA of the CDR3 is TGTGCCAGCAGCCGTGGGACAGGGCTTTACAATCAGCCCCAGCATTTT. This sequence joins TRBV7-9 and TRBJ1-5; 9 positions agree with TRBD1. The CDR3 is 16 amino acids. Germline lookup yields CDR1 SEHNR and CDR2 FQNEAQ (reference sequence). J gave up 3 bases and V 5 bases, and 8 bases lay outside the gene matches.

Notes on this clone: Here the CDR3 omits its conserved ending phenylalanine or tryptophan, so a read error is the likely source. The chain is built from TRBV10-1 and TRBJ2-7; TRBD1 is a possible D gene (6 bases). This CDR3 is built from 16 residues. The ends were cut back, 4 bases at V and 2 bases at J, with 18 bases in the middle. Germline V gene data show CDR1 as WNHNN and CDR2 as SYGVQD (reference sequence). CDR3 coding DNA: TGCGCCAGCAGTGGGGGGCGCAGCGGATCCCCCTACGAGCAGTACCTC. This gives the protein CASSGGRSGSPYEQYL.

V is TRBV30 and J is TRBJ1-3; 8 bases map to TRBD1. The length of the CDR3 is 15 residues. With 2 bases clipped from V and 2 bases from J, the junction kept 5 bases outside the gene matches. Germline V CDR1 and CDR2: GTSNPN, SVGIG (reference sequence). The CDR3 bases are TGTGCCTGGAGTACCGGGACAGGACCTGGAAACACCATATATTTT. Translation: CAWSTGTGPGNTIYF. The full variable domain, rest sourced from reference TRBV30 and TRBJ1-3, is SQTIHQWPATLVQPVGSPLSLECTVEGTSNPNLYWYRQAAGRGLQLLFYSVGIGQISSEVPQNLSASRPQDRQFILSSKKLLLSDSGFYLCAWSTGTGPGNTIYFGEGSWLTVV.

Only one count was recorded for this clone. The chain employs TRBV5-1 and TRBJ2-5, with D perhaps matching TRBD2 (5 bases). The CDR3 length is 16 residues. V was pared by 3 bases and J by 4 bases, with 19 bases between. The germline gives CDR1 SGHRS, CDR2 YFSETQ. CDR3 amino acids: CASSSLQRGAAETQYF. DNA of the CDR3: TGCGCCAGCAGCTCGCTACAACGGGGTGCAGCAGAGACCCAGTACTTC.

This rearrangement joins TRBV18 to TRBJ2-7; D could derive from TRBD1 or TRBD2 (6 bases each). This CDR3 has 13 amino acids. V was clipped by 3 bases and J by 6 bases, with 12 bases between them. CDR1 is KGHSH and CDR2 is LQKENI in the germline V gene. Written as DNA, the CDR3 is TGTGCCAGCTCACCGGTCAGGGGAGGCGAGCAGTACTTC. Amino acid sequence: CASSPVRGGEQYF.

This clone was observed a single time. The chain uses TRBV7-9 and TRBJ2-5, with D perhaps TRBD1 (6 bases). The CDR3 is 15 amino acids. Germline CDR1 SEHNR, CDR2 FQNEAQ (reference sequence). V was shortened by 5 bases and J by 2 bases, with 15 bases between the two germline ends. CDR3: CASSHYRVNQETQYF. The CDR3 region has the DNA TGTGCCAGCAGCCACTACAGGGTCAATCAAGAGACCCAGTACTTC.

The genes are TRBV6-5 and TRBJ2-1; D ambiguous. The germline V and J ends were trimmed by 1 base and 0 bases, with 7 bases remaining between them. The germline V gene has CDR1 MNHEY and CDR2 SVGAGI. This CDR3 has 15 amino acids. The CDR3 is CASSYWQSSYNEQFF. The DNA for the CDR3 is TGTGCCAGCAGTTACTGGCAGAGCTCCTACAATGAGCAGTTCTTC.

The chain couples TRBV6-6 to TRBJ2-7, with D unresolved. V dropped 4 bases and J dropped 6 bases, with 10 bases sitting between them. This CDR3 is 12 amino acids long. Per the germline V gene, CDR1 is MNHNY and CDR2 is SVGAGI (reference sequence). In DNA, the CDR3 is TGTGCCAGCAGTTCCGTCCTAGGCGAGCAGTACTTC. Its translation is CASSSVLGEQYF.

V usage is TRBV5-1 and J usage is TRBJ2-5; D assignment may be TRBD1 or TRBD2 (6 bases each). V shed 3 bases and J shed 1 base, with 10 bases lying between them. The CDR3 extends over 14 amino acids. Germline assignment: CDR1 SGHRS and CDR2 YFSETQ. CDR3 DNA sequence: TGCGCCAGCAGCTCGGGGGACACCCAAGAGACCCAGTACTTC. Its protein product is CASSSGDTQETQYF.

The rearrangement links TRBV9 to TRBJ2-7; 7 bases are a match to TRBD2. V trimming: 4 bases; J trimming: 1 base; junction bases outside the gene matches: 8. The germline CDR1 and CDR2 sequences are SGDLS and YYNGEE. This CDR3 comprises 15 residues. The CDR3 nucleotides read TGTGCCAGCAGCCCGCGGCCTAGCGGATCCTACGAGCAGTACTTC. It encodes CASSPRPSGSYEQYF.

V usage is TRBV27 and J usage is TRBJ1-1; D possibly corresponds to TRBD1 (5 bases). The germline V and J ends were trimmed by 4 bases and 6 bases, with 12 bases remaining between them. CDR3 size: 13 residues. Germline V gene data show CDR1 as MNHEY and CDR2 as SMNVEV (reference sequence). Here the CDR3 reads CASSSQGGAEAFF. The CDR3 DNA reads as TGTGCCAGCAGTTCCCAGGGAGGCGCTGAAGCTTTCTTT.

The chain combines TRBV5-1 with TRBJ2-7; 7 bases line up with TRBD2. Germline loops: CDR1 SGHRS, CDR2 YFSETQ. V lost 4 bases to trimming and J lost 1 base; unmatched junction nucleotides: 11. The CDR3 spans 16 residues. In nucleotides, the CDR3 is TGCGCCAGCAGCCCGGGAGGTCAGTTAGCTTCCTACGAGCAGTACTTC. Translated: CASSPGGQLASYEQYF.

The chain recombines TRBV6-5 with TRBJ1-2, with D unclear. Per germline, CDR1 MNHEY and CDR2 SVGAGI. There are 13 residues in the CDR3. The V gene lost 2 bases and the J gene lost 3 bases, with 7 bases spanning the gap. The CDR3 DNA reads as TGTGCCAGCAGTTACAGACGGCACTATGGCTACACCTTC. Its translation is CASSYRRHYGYTF.

The V gene is TRBV6-5, the J gene TRBJ2-7, with 10 bases lining up with TRBD1. The junction had 5 bases not matched to a gene; V was cut back by 4 bases and J by 5 bases. CDR1 is MNHEY, CDR2 SVGAGI, per germline. This CDR3 region has 14 residues. As DNA, the CDR3 is TGTGCCAGCAGTTGGAGGACAGGGGGGGACGAGCAGTACTTC. Residues: CASSWRTGGDEQYF.

This chain connects TRBV27 to TRBJ1-4, with D hard to call. In germline, CDR1 is MNHEY, CDR2 SMNVEV (reference sequence). This CDR3 comprises 18 residues. Trimming left V 4 bases short and J 0 bases short, with 18 bases between. Here the CDR3 reads CASSSMPQTYATNEKLFF. The DNA of the CDR3 is TGTGCCAGCAGTTCAATGCCCCAGACCTATGCAACTAATGAAAAACTGTTTTTT.

V usage is TRBV5-1 and J usage is TRBJ2-1, with 9 bases matching TRBD2. The germline V gene encodes CDR1 SGHRS and CDR2 YFSETQ. V lost 4 bases, J lost 6 bases, and 8 bases stayed unmatched. The CDR3 runs 15 residues. The CDR3: CASSPRVAGANEQFF. The CDR3 bases are TGCGCCAGCAGCCCTAGAGTAGCGGGAGCCAATGAGCAGTTCTTC.

The chain joins TRBV28 to TRBJ1-3; the D gene is possibly TRBD1 (5 bases). This CDR3 comprises 15 residues. Trimming left V 3 bases short and J 5 bases short, with 14 bases between. CDR1 MDHEN and CDR2 SYDVKM come from the germline V gene. CDR3 protein: CASSFPGPNRNTIYF. In DNA, the CDR3 is TGTGCCAGCAGTTTCCCGGGACCGAACAGAAACACCATATATTTT.

The sample holds one count of this clone. This chain joins TRBV7-3 and TRBJ1-2, with D perhaps matching TRBD1 (5 bases). In germline, CDR1 is SGHTA, CDR2 FQGTGA. Trimming cost V 2 bases and J 7 bases, with 11 bases left between them. The CDR3 is 13 residues long. The CDR3 nucleotides are TGTGCCAGCAGCTTATTACCTAGGGGTGGCTACACCTTC. Amino acid sequence: CASSLLPRGGYTF.

The chain combines TRBV19 with TRBJ2-2; D is possibly TRBD2 (6 bases). CDR3 length: 17 residues. V lost 1 base to trimming and J lost 6 bases, with 18 bases between them. Germline V gene lookup returns CDR1 LNHDA and CDR2 SQIVND (reference sequence). CDR3 sequence: CASSIGRARRDAGELFF. In nucleotides, the CDR3 is TGTGCCAGTAGTATAGGGCGGGCCCGGAGGGATGCCGGGGAGCTGTTTTTT.

This clone was counted a few times. The chain joins TRBV28 to TRBJ1-1; the D is unclear. CDR3 length equals 13 residues. V was pared by 10 bases and J by 1 base, with 13 bases between. Germline V gene sequence: CDR1 MDHEN, CDR2 SYDVKM. CDR3: CATQSGPNTEAFF. In DNA, the CDR3 is TGTGCCACCCAGTCAGGCCCGAACACTGAAGCTTTCTTT.

V usage is TRBV7-2 and J usage is TRBJ2-3; D unresolved. The CDR3 is made up of 15 amino acids. Germline CDR1 and CDR2: SGHTA and FQGNSA. The ends were cut back, 5 bases at V and 1 base at J, with 13 bases in the middle. The CDR3 protein is CASSPRGTGTDTQYF. CDR3 nucleotides: TGTGCCAGCAGCCCTCGCGGTACAGGCACAGATACGCAGTATTTT.

This clone occurred once. The rearrangement links TRBV18 to TRBJ1-1, with 9 bases that match TRBD1. Germline-derived CDR1 and CDR2 are KGHSH and LQKENI. CDR3 length: 14 amino acids. V was pared by 5 bases and J by 5 bases, with 6 bases of the junction left unmatched. The CDR3 loop reads CASSATGGLTEAFF. CDR3 nucleotide sequence: TGTGCCAGCTCAGCAACAGGGGGCCTGACTGAAGCTTTCTTT.

The chain employs TRBV9 and TRBJ1-2; possibly TRBD1 for D (5 bases). The V end lost 1 base, the J end lost 4 bases, and 11 bases lay between the germline ends. CDR3 size: 14 residues. Germline V CDR1 and CDR2: SGDLS, YYNGEE. Written as DNA, the CDR3 is TGTGCCAGCAGCGTAAATGCGGGGACCTATGGCTACACCTTC. It yields the protein CASSVNAGTYGYTF. The variable domain in full, with the rest retrieved from reference TRBV9 and TRBJ1-2, is DSGVTQTPKHLITATGQRVTLRCSPRSGDLSVYWYQQSLDQGLQFLIQYYNGEERAKGNILERFSAQQFPDLHSELNLSSLELGDSALYFCASSVNAGTYGYTFGSGTRLTVV.

This rearrangement joins TRBV6-5 to TRBJ1-4, with a tentative D call TRBD1 (5 bases). Trimming shortened V by 11 bases and J by 12 bases, and 16 bases separated the two germline ends. The CDR3 length is 11 residues. CDR1 and CDR2 (germline): MNHEY, SVGAGI. This CDR3 is CAVYGTTELFF. The CDR3 DNA reads TGTGCCGTCTACGGGACTACCGAACTGTTTTTT.

This clone was counted a few times. V and J are TRBV14 and TRBJ1-4, with unresolved D. The CDR3 loop spans 14 amino acids. Germline V gene data show CDR1 as SGHDN and CDR2 as FVKESK. Between the trimmed V and J ends, which lost 3 bases and 5 bases, there was a span of 10 bases. DNA of the CDR3: TGTGCCAGCAGCCAGGAGGTAACAAATGAAAAACTGTTTTTT. It translates to CASSQEVTNEKLFF.